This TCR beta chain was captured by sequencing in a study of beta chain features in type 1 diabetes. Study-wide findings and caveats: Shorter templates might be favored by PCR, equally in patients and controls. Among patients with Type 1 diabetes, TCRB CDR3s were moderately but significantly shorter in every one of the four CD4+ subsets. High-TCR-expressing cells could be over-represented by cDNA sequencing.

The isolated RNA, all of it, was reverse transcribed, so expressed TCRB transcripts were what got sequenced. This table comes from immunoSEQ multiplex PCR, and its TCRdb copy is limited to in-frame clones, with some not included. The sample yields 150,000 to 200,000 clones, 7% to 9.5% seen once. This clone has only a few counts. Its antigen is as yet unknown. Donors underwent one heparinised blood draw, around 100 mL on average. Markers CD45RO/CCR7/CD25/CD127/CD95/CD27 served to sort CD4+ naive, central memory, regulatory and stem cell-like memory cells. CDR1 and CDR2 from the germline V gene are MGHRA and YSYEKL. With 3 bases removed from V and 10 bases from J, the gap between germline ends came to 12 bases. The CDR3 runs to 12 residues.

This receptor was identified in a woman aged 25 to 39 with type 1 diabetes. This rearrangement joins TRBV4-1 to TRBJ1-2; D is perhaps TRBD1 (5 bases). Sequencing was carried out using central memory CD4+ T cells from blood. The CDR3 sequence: CASSQVLGPYTF. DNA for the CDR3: TGCGCCAGCAGCCAGGTTCTGGGGCCCTACACCTTC.